This entry concerns a single T cell receptor (beta chain). Its antigen is as yet unknown. Uncontrolled infections, other autoimmune diseases, pregnancy or lactation led to exclusion of patients. Thyroid ultrasound, orbital computed tomography, clinical symptoms, and serum thyroxine and TRAb underpinned diagnoses. The record originates from a study of T cells in Graves' hyperthyroidism and ophthalmopathy. Study outcomes and limitations: Most expanded thyroid clonotypes above 0.001 recurred in blood.

RNA transcripts provided the source from which TCR beta CDR3 regions were amplified. Using the HTBI primer set, a first-round RT-PCR was run on the TCR CDR3. TCRdb reanalysed the multiplex PCR reads using MiXCR and keeps one entry per CDR3 protein. The profile shows some 500,000 distinct CDR3 sequences, around 22% of them singletons. The material sequenced was blood. The source is a woman between 25 and 40 years old with Graves' ophthalmopathy.

In DNA, the CDR3 is TGTGCCAGCTCCCCACCGCGGACAGGGGTAATGGTCGAGCAGTACTTC. Translated: CASSPPRTGVMVEQYF. V gene TRBV11-1 combines with J gene TRBJ2-7; 9 positions match TRBD1. Unmatched junction bases numbered 17, after V lost 8 bases and J lost 6 bases. Germline CDR1 and CDR2: SGHAT and FQDESV (reference sequence). The CDR3 totals 16 residues.